This TCR beta chain was identified during a study of blood T cell repertoires in COVID-19. On the study more broadly: The United States, Italy and Spain were the sources of the acute and convalescent COVID-19 samples. T cells, B-cell-depleted T cells, or PBMCs supplied cDNA or gDNA.

Authors' methods: Estimation of nucleated cell counts was performed using reference gene primer amplification. Clones were read by immunoSEQ multiplex PCR, and TCRdb kept only the in-frame ones, dropping some. The V and J calls and clone size are taken from that table; D and trimming were inferred from the DNA. The table records roughly 180,000 clones, under 90% of them present only once. The sequenced sample consisted of peripheral blood. This clonotype originated in a human donor in a cohort sampled during active COVID-19.

CDR3 nucleotides: TGTGCCAGCACGGACAGGGTCCTAAGTATGTCCTACGAGCAGTACTTC. Translated, it gives CASTDRVLSMSYEQYF. The chain combines TRBV10-3 with TRBJ2-7, with 8 bases that match TRBD1. Losses at the gene ends were 10 bases for V and 1 base for J; bases not matched to a gene: 15. This CDR3 is built from 16 residues. CDR1 ENHRY and CDR2 SYGVKD come from the germline V gene.